This T cell receptor beta chain stems from a study of T cells in women clearing cervical HPV infection. This CDR3 is 13 amino acids long. V gave up 3 bases and J gave up 3 bases, with 5 bases separating them. Germline loops: CDR1 SEHNR, CDR2 FQNEAQ (reference sequence). Study-wide findings and caveats: Repertoire richness, not evenness, was significantly elevated in CIN3+ cases versus controls.

The data were produced by immunoSEQ multiplex PCR, yet TCRdb's version contains in-frame clones alone and is incomplete. The table lists under 40,000 clones. Remarks on this clone: Its specificity is not known. The sequence runs out 3 residues before the end of the CDR3; the remainder is reconstructed from the germline J gene.

The TCR sequence derives from a woman aged 18 to 75 with a cervical HPV16 infection that either progressed to CIN3+ or cleared (not recorded which). The chain links TRBV7-9 to TRBJ2-2; the D is unclear. The sequenced sample consisted of blood buffy coat. CDR3 DNA (partial): TGTGCCAGCAGCTTGCAGGACACCGGGGAG. It encodes CASSLQDTGE. The CDR3 in its entirety is CASSLQDTGELFF.